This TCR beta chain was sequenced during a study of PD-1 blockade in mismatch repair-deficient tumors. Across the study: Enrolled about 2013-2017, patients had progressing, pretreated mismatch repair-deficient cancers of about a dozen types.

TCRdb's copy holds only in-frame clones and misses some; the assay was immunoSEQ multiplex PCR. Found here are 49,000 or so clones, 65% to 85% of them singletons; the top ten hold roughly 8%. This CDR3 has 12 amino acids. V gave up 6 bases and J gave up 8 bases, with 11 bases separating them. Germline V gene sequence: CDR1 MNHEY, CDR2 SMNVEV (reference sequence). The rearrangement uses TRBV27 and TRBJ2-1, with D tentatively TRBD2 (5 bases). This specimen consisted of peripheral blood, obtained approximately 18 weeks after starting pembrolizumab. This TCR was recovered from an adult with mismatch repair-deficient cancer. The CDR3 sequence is CASSLGGDEQFF. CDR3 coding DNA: TGTGCCAGCAGCCTTGGAGGTGATGAGCAGTTCTTC.